This T cell receptor beta chain derives from a study of T cell clones after liver transplantation (dated by TCRdb to the late 2010s). Broadly, across the study: Samples were obtained from ITN030ST, a randomized trial in which withdrawal of immunosuppression was attempted within 2 years of liver transplantation. Three of the eight recipients were HCV-positive; the others were transplanted for non-autoimmune, non-viral indications. Donor-reactive T cell clones were identified by TCRbeta sequencing following a pre-transplant mixed lymphocyte reaction and were subsequently tracked in post-transplant blood. The subjects received no induction therapy and were kept on standard immunosuppression until randomization at 12-24 months post-transplant. As an antigen-independent comparator for the donor-reactive sequences, third party-reactive TCRbeta sequences from pre-transplant MLRs were identified as well. To count as tolerant, a recipient had to stay completely off immunosuppression for at least one year without liver enzymes climbing beyond twice the upper limit of normal. Blood samples were collected pre-transplant, pre-randomization before withdrawal, and post-randomization after either complete withdrawal or failed withdrawal. Of the 8 liver transplant recipients making up the studied cohort, 3 were classified as tolerant and 5 as non-tolerant.

Thawed unstimulated PBMCs were stained for CD3, CD4 and CD8 and FACS-sorted into CD3+CD4+ and CD3+CD8+ populations. Each of the 8 studied subjects was randomized to immunosuppression withdrawal. The Qiagen DNeasy Blood and Tissue Kit was used for isolation of genomic DNA. There are 16 amino acids in the CDR3, from cysteine to phenylalanine inclusive. Left in the record is the CDR3 DNA by itself, 48 bases read in frame from the first base. Compared with germline, V lacks 4 bases and J lacks 1 base; bases without a gene match: 6. According to the germline V gene, CDR1 reads SGHTS and CDR2 reads YDEGEE. Using immunoSEQ, frozen genomic DNA was subjected to high-throughput TCRbeta CDR3 sequencing, a process that included PCR amplification, mapping, bias correction and internal controls. The published analysis was carried out like this. Only productive rearrangements were retained, and each unique TCRbeta sequence was defined by its CDR3 nucleotide sequence together with its V and J gene. For a sequence to be called donor-reactive, it needed a frequency of at least 0.01% and at least 5-fold expansion in CFSE-low cells compared with unstimulated pre-transplant cells. Minimum frequency thresholds were set for each subject on the basis of the unstimulated sample with the lowest template count, so that a detection power of at least 90% was ensured. Jensen-Shannon divergence between the top 1000 TCRbeta sequences after and before transplant was used to measure repertoire turnover. Changes in detection of donor-reactive sequences were tested with two-sided Fisher's exact tests. TCRdb mirrors the immuneACCESS table, restricted to in-frame sequences. Some clones are absent from its copies; in checked studies, under half trace to an unresolved V gene, and the reason for the others is unknown. V, J and clone size are those of that table, while D and trimming were read from the DNA. The sample yields under 85,000 clones; about 80% were counted once. The leading ten clones occupy 0.79% of the sample.

Here is what the overall study found, with its caveats: The conclusions were preliminary, being limited by small, heterogeneous patient numbers and by non-standardized post-transplant time points. Donor-reactive sequences declined more than third party-reactive ones, suggesting partial antigen-specific deletion unrelated to withdrawal success. When repertoire turnover was accounted for, significantly reduced detection of donor-reactive sequences was found in 7 of 8 subjects for CD4 and in 8 of 8 subjects for CD8. Because no allograft tissue specimens were available, donor-reactive T cells may have migrated into the graft instead of being deleted. Low numbers of available donor cells limited the measurable donor-reactive repertoire in a couple of subjects. In 5 of 8 subjects, circulating donor-reactive CD4 TCRbeta sequences decreased significantly after transplant, regardless of tolerance or HCV status.

A note on this clone: The specificity of this receptor is unknown. Base quality data are lacking; no much larger clone is found one base away.

This sequence originates from a human patient who received a liver transplant. Where a transplant has occurred, the graft donor may have supplied some of the T cells. The rearranged chain carries TRBV5-8 and TRBJ2-5; the central 11 bases match TRBD2. The specimen comprised CD4+ T cells from blood, sampled 12 months after liver transplant. The nucleotides are TGTGCCAGCAGCCCCGGACTAGCGGGCACCCAAGAGACCCAGTACTTC. Its amino acids are CASSPGLAGTQETQYF.